The rows below give T cell receptor beta chains drawn from one sample of a study of blood T cell repertoires in COVID-19. Produced via immunoSEQ multiplex PCR; TCRdb's table is partial and in-frame only. The sample comprises 350,000 or so clones, just over 85% of which are singletons, and around 4% rests with the top ten. The sample taken for sequencing was PBMCs or T cells enriched from blood (not recorded which). The source of these receptors is a woman in her thirties or forties with acute COVID-19. CDR3s leave out the opening cysteine and the closing phenylalanine or tryptophan.

j_call: TRBJ2-7; v_call: TRBV19; cdr3_aa: ASSISYGSSGGYEQY
j_call: TRBJ1-5; v_call: TRBV6-2/TRBV6-3; cdr3_aa: ASSYSEVLGLRSNQPQH
j_call: TRBJ1-4; v_call: TRBV5-1; cdr3_aa: ASRRGYNEKLF
j_call: TRBJ1-6; v_call: TRBV6-2/TRBV6-3; cdr3_aa: ASSYAGGTPLH
j_call: TRBJ2-7; v_call: TRBV11-1; cdr3_aa: ASSLHAGAFEQY
j_call: TRBJ2-7; v_call: TRBV28; cdr3_aa: ASSKGVRFLSYEQY
j_call: TRBJ1-5; v_call: TRBV27; cdr3_aa: ASSLQNSNQPQH
j_call: TRBJ2-1; v_call: TRBV18; cdr3_aa: ASSPLNGGYNEQF
j_call: TRBJ1-6; v_call: TRBV7-3; cdr3_aa: ASSLSGGNSPLH
j_call: TRBJ1-1; v_call: TRBV7-2; cdr3_aa: ASSQTGGTEAF
j_call: TRBJ2-7; v_call: TRBV19; cdr3_aa: ASSPEDRASGRYEQY
j_call: TRBJ1-1; v_call: TRBV6-5; cdr3_aa: ASSYNAGNTEAF
j_call: TRBJ1-3; v_call: TRBV10-3; cdr3_aa: AIQGSGNTIY
j_call: TRBJ2-3; v_call: TRBV5-8; cdr3_aa: ASSWADRYGDTQY
j_call: TRBJ1-3; v_call: TRBV10-3; cdr3_aa: AISDKAGSWKSLGNTIY
j_call: TRBJ1-4; v_call: TRBV3-1/TRBV3-2; cdr3_aa: ASSLTGTGREKLF
j_call: TRBJ2-3; v_call: TRBV5-1; cdr3_aa: ASSYGGIADTQY
j_call: TRBJ2-5; v_call: TRBV5-1; cdr3_aa: ASSPTGQVQETQY
j_call: TRBJ1-4; v_call: TRBV15; cdr3_aa: ATGRFQGQGFEKLF
j_call: TRBJ2-5; v_call: TRBV11-2; cdr3_aa: ASSFSRRLAGGWGTQY
j_call: TRBJ1-4; v_call: TRBV6-6; cdr3_aa: ASSRTGVGEKLF
j_call: TRBJ2-1; v_call: TRBV6-6; cdr3_aa: ASRSGTNYNEQF
j_call: TRBJ1-5; v_call: TRBV9; cdr3_aa: ASSVSGSNQPQH
j_call: TRBJ1-1; v_call: TRBV6-5; cdr3_aa: ASSPPQNTEAF
j_call: TRBJ1-1; v_call: TRBV4-3; cdr3_aa: ASSQDVRARFTEAF
j_call: TRBJ2-3; v_call: TRBV18; cdr3_aa: ASSPLGANQGDTQY
j_call: TRBJ2-1; v_call: TRBV19; cdr3_aa: ASSPSGTSYNEQF
j_call: TRBJ1-3; v_call: TRBV4-3; cdr3_aa: ASSQDRQGSTGNTIY
j_call: TRBJ2-7; v_call: TRBV18; cdr3_aa: ASSPPSWTLSSYEQY
j_call: TRBJ1-2; v_call: TRBV2; cdr3_aa: ASSPSEGYGYT
j_call: TRBJ2-5; v_call: TRBV6-2/TRBV6-3; cdr3_aa: ASSWSLIREGRGETQY
j_call: TRBJ2-7; v_call: TRBV3-1/TRBV3-2; cdr3_aa: ASSRGLWSSEQY
j_call: TRBJ2-5; v_call: TRBV28; cdr3_aa: ASTQRRGSETQY
j_call: TRBJ1-1; v_call: TRBV29-1; cdr3_aa: SVRARGLGEAF
j_call: TRBJ1-2; v_call: TRBV25-1; cdr3_aa: ASRDSTGNHGYT
j_call: TRBJ2-2; v_call: TRBV27; cdr3_aa: ASTLLTKELDTGELF
j_call: TRBJ1-5; v_call: TRBV6-2/TRBV6-3; cdr3_aa: ASSFYPGTANQPQH
j_call: TRBJ2-2; v_call: TRBV27; cdr3_aa: ASARSRGLPLTPELF
j_call: TRBJ2-1; v_call: TRBV5-1; cdr3_aa: ASSLGQKAHGQF
j_call: TRBJ2-1; v_call: TRBV7-9; cdr3_aa: ASSLEGDRTEQF
j_call: TRBJ2-5; v_call: TRBV10-3; cdr3_aa: AISADRGLEETQY
j_call: TRBJ1-2; v_call: TRBV6-4; cdr3_aa: AIRDRQERHYGYT
j_call: TRBJ1-4; v_call: TRBV4-1; cdr3_aa: ASSQTPSGSNEKLF
j_call: TRBJ2-1; v_call: TRBV6-5; cdr3_aa: ASRGGTSWEQF
j_call: TRBJ1-1; v_call: TRBV28; cdr3_aa: ASSFIGGGRDSMNTEAF
j_call: TRBJ1-2; v_call: TRBV4-3; cdr3_aa: ASSQDWASATYGYT
j_call: TRBJ2-2; v_call: TRBV7-3; cdr3_aa: ASSQSEGYTGELF
j_call: TRBJ1-2; v_call: TRBV7-2; cdr3_aa: ASSLSVGNYGYT
j_call: TRBJ2-7; v_call: TRBV28; cdr3_aa: ASSSSGTSRYEQY
j_call: TRBJ2-7; v_call: TRBV9; cdr3_aa: ASSVEGEGPTYEQY
j_call: TRBJ2-3; v_call: TRBV5-5; cdr3_aa: ASSSGLAGAGDTQY
j_call: TRBJ2-6; v_call: TRBV12-5; cdr3_aa: ASGLVRTGTTLTSGANVLT
j_call: TRBJ1-5; v_call: TRBV5-1; cdr3_aa: ASSLDTGFNQPQH
j_call: TRBJ1-5; v_call: TRBV24-1; cdr3_aa: ATSDPWGGPGTQH
j_call: TRBJ2-1; v_call: TRBV11-3; cdr3_aa: ASSSGSGNEQF
j_call: TRBJ2-7; v_call: TRBV7-8; cdr3_aa: ASSFGRTYEQY
j_call: TRBJ1-3; v_call: TRBV2; cdr3_aa: ASSVYATGNTIY